The text below deals with one T cell receptor beta chain. Its antigen remains unidentified. Blood was sampled at baseline, cycle 4 day 1, and cycle 7 day 1. The data derive from a study of OX40 agonist ivuxolimab in advanced cancers. Study details: At doses from 0.01 to 10 mg/kg, patients were given intravenous ivuxolimab every 2 weeks. Prior anti-PD-1, anti-PD-L1 or anti-CTLA-4 therapy did not bar entry, and more than 35% had some.

Study findings and constraints: More expanded clones were found, on average, in CD8+ than in CD4+ T cells.

The germline V gene encodes CDR1 SGHTA and CDR2 FQGNSA. The V gene lost 5 bases and the J gene lost 5 bases, with 17 bases spanning the gap. CDR3 length equals 15 residues. The table came from immunoSEQ multiplex PCR; TCRdb's copy has only in-frame clones and leaves some out. The table records roughly 110,000 clones, about nine tenths of them present only once. Sequencing was performed on CD4+ or CD8+ T cells sorted from blood, taken in a trial of the OX40 agonist ivuxolimab. This receptor was identified in an adult with an advanced solid tumor such as melanoma, head and neck, liver or kidney cancer. The rearrangement links TRBV7-2 to TRBJ2-3; D might be TRBD1 (7 bases). The CDR3 region is CASSTPGGSGDTQYF. The CDR3 nucleotides are TGTGCCAGCAGCACCCCAGGGGGGTCGGGAGATACGCAGTATTTT.